The clone carrying this TCR beta chain was counted once. The sample comes from a study of blood T cell repertoires in COVID-19. The CDR3 is 15 amino acids. With 2 bases removed from V and 1 base from J, the gap between germline ends came to 11 bases. CDR1 is SEHNR and CDR2 is FQNEAQ in the germline V gene (reference sequence). Profiling relied on immunoSEQ multiplex PCR, and the TCRdb table lists in-frame clones only, not all of them. The sample lists around 200,000 clones, 75% to 90% seen once, with about 4.5% in the top ten. Sequencing was carried out using PBMCs or T cells enriched from blood (not recorded which). This chain joins TRBV7-9 and TRBJ1-1; D is unclear. The sequence derives from a woman aged 25-40 years who had been exposed to COVID-19. In nucleotides, the CDR3 is TGTGCCAGCAGCTTAAAGGCACGGGAGAACACTGAAGCTTTCTTT. Translation gives CASSLKARENTEAFF.